Listed here are 20 T cell receptor beta chains from one sample, sequenced in a study of OX40 agonist ivuxolimab in advanced cancers. Libraries were prepared by immunoSEQ multiplex PCR; TCRdb keeps only in-frame clonotypes and omits some of them. This sample carries around 84,000 clones, roughly 94% of them seen once, and the ten largest clones take 9.5% to 12%. Sample: CD4+ or CD8+ T cells sorted from blood, taken in a trial of the OX40 agonist ivuxolimab. These receptors were taken from an adult with an advanced solid tumor such as melanoma, head and neck, liver or kidney cancer.

The chain carries TRBV28 and TRBJ1-4; D unresolved. The CDR3 spans 17 residues. V lost 2 bases and J lost 8, with 21 bases in between. The germline V gene has CDR1 MDHEN and CDR2 SYDVKM. This CDR3 is CASSLVRGRSPVEKLFF. The CDR3 region has the DNA TGTGCCAGCAGTTTAGTCCGCGGTCGAAGCCCGGTCGAAAAACTGTTTTTT.

The chain recombines TRBV7-6 with TRBJ1-2, with D perhaps matching TRBD1 (6 bases). There are 16 residues in the CDR3. Trimming took off 5 bases at V and 1 base at J, with 17 bases between the two ends. The germline CDR1 and CDR2 sequences are SGHVS and FNYEAQ. CDR3 nucleotide sequence: TGTGCCAGCAGCCCAAACGGACAGTTTCTTAACTATGGCTACACCTTC. Amino acids: CASSPNGQFLNYGYTF.

This clone appeared once. The chain employs TRBV9 and TRBJ2-1; 14 bases match TRBD2. The V and J ends lost 4 bases and 2 bases, in that order; junction bases with no gene match: 5. Germline assignment: CDR1 SGDLS and CDR2 YYNGEE. The CDR3 runs 17 residues. This CDR3 is CASSPLGLAGAYNEQFF. CDR3 sequence (DNA): TGTGCCAGCAGCCCCTTGGGACTAGCGGGGGCCTACAATGAGCAGTTCTTC. The variable domain in full, completed from reference TRBV9 and TRBJ2-1, reads DSGVTQTPKHLITATGQRVTLRCSPRSGDLSVYWYQQSLDQGLQFLIQYYNGEERAKGNILERFSAQQFPDLHSELNLSSLELGDSALYFCASSPLGLAGAYNEQFFGPGTRLTVL.

V and J are TRBV4-3 and TRBJ2-7; no clear D gene. Germline-derived CDR1 and CDR2 are LGHNA and YSLEER. The CDR3 contains 15 residues. Trimming removed 0 bases at V and 7 bases at J, with 16 bases between. The CDR3 reads CASSQDRSTDGEQYF. In nucleotides, the CDR3 is TGCGCCAGCAGCCAAGATCGGAGTACTGATGGGGAGCAGTACTTC.

The gene calls are TRBV9 and TRBJ2-6, with D tentatively TRBD1 or TRBD2 (5 bases each). The V and J ends lost 0 bases and 2 bases respectively, with 6 bases between them. Germline V CDR1 and CDR2: SGDLS, YYNGEE. This CDR3 has 15 residues. CDR3: CASSVGGTGANVLTF. As DNA, the CDR3 is TGTGCCAGCAGCGTAGGGGGGACTGGGGCCAACGTCCTGACTTTC.

V is TRBV19 and J is TRBJ2-3; tentatively, D is TRBD1 or TRBD2 (6 bases each). CDR1 and CDR2 from the germline V gene are LNHDA and SQIVND (reference sequence). V lost 2 bases and J 5 bases, leaving 11 bases between the germline ends. This CDR3 spans 14 amino acids. CDR3 nucleotides: TGTGCCAGTAGTATATCCGGGGGCAAAGATACGCAGTATTTT. Translated, it gives CASSISGGKDTQYF.

This chain joins TRBV7-8 and TRBJ1-6; maybe TRBD1 (5 bases). This CDR3 contains 14 residues. The V end lost 1 base, the J end lost 15 bases, and 16 bases lay between the germline ends. Germline V gene data show CDR1 as SGHVS and CDR2 as FQNEAQ. CDR3 in amino acids: CASSLVSGQGILHF. The CDR3 DNA reads TGTGCCAGCAGCTTAGTGTCTGGCCAGGGAATCCTCCACTTT.

V is TRBV29-1 and J is TRBJ2-2; D ambiguous. V was trimmed by 5 bases and J by 2 bases, leaving 18 bases between them. The CDR3 covers 16 residues. Per germline, CDR1 SQVTM and CDR2 ANQGSEA. CDR3: CSVPNPAETNTGELFF. As DNA, the CDR3 is TGCAGCGTTCCGAACCCGGCGGAGACCAACACCGGGGAGCTGTTTTTT.

This chain joins TRBV7-9 and TRBJ2-1; 7 bases are a match to TRBD1. The CDR3 sequence is 14 residues long. Germline V CDR1 and CDR2: SEHNR, FQNEAQ (reference sequence). Unmatched junction bases numbered 2, after V lost 3 bases and J lost 3 bases. The CDR3 here is CASSLGTDYNEQFF. In DNA form, the CDR3 reads TGTGCCAGCAGCTTGGGGACAGACTACAATGAGCAGTTCTTC.

The rearrangement links TRBV9 to TRBJ2-3, with 9 positions matching TRBD1. The CDR3 sequence is 15 residues long. From germline, CDR1 is SGDLS and CDR2 YYNGEE. V gave up 4 bases and J gave up 7 bases; unmatched junction bases: 10. CDR3 region: CASSPSGTGPYTQYF. The CDR3 nucleotides read TGTGCCAGCAGCCCATCCGGGACAGGGCCATATACGCAGTATTTT.

The gene calls are TRBV15 and TRBJ2-2; TRBD2 agrees at 9 bases. The CDR3 consists of 14 residues. The germline gives CDR1 LNHNV, CDR2 YYDKDF (reference sequence). V shed 11 bases, J shed 2 bases, and the junction held 6 bases outside the gene matches. CDR3: CASQAGGNTGELFF. The CDR3 DNA reads as TGTGCCTCACAAGCGGGAGGTAACACCGGGGAGCTGTTTTTT.

The chain uses TRBV29-1 and TRBJ2-1; either TRBD1 or TRBD2 may supply D (5 bases each). The CDR3 has 13 residues. Germline CDR1 SQVTM, CDR2 ANQGSEA. V shed 7 bases and J shed 4 bases, with 14 bases lying between them. This CDR3 is CSALGTVYNEQFF. The DNA of the CDR3 is TGCAGCGCTCTAGGGACGGTGTACAATGAGCAGTTCTTC.

The J gene is TRBJ1-5, the V gene TRBV2; 8 bases map to TRBD1. This CDR3 region has 13 residues. Trimming took 6 bases from V and 4 from J; bases not matched to a gene: 2. Germline-derived CDR1 and CDR2 are SNHLY and FYNNEI. In DNA form, the CDR3 reads TGTGCCAGCAGGGGGACAGGTAATCAGCCCCAGCATTTT. Translating it yields CASRGTGNQPQHF.

The chain joins TRBV2 to TRBJ2-7; 10 nucleotides align to TRBD1. The length of the CDR3 is 14 residues. Germline V gene lookup returns CDR1 SNHLY and CDR2 FYNNEI. J gave up 3 bases and V 8 bases, and 7 bases lay outside the gene matches. The CDR3 is CASSPDRGIYEQYF. CDR3 DNA: TGTGCCAGCTCACCGGACAGGGGGATCTACGAGCAGTACTTC.

The chain is built from TRBV27 and TRBJ1-5; 7 nucleotides align to TRBD1. Trimming at V came to 6 bases and at J to 0 bases, leaving 5 bases not matched to a gene. The germline V gene encodes CDR1 MNHEY and CDR2 SMNVEV (reference sequence). The CDR3 has 15 amino acids. CDR3 in amino acids: CASSPRGPSNQPQHF. The CDR3, as DNA: TGTGCCAGCAGCCCTAGGGGGCCTAGCAATCAGCCCCAGCATTTT.

A remark on this clone: One junction end disagrees with the germline gene, perhaps due to a read error. The gene calls are TRBV7-7 and TRBJ2-7, with a possible D match to TRBD2 (6 bases). The CDR3 covers 13 residues. Germline assignment: CDR1 SSHAT and CDR2 FNYEAQ (reference sequence). The CDR3 is CASSLAEGYEQYF. Written as DNA, the CDR3 is TGTGCTAGCAGCTTAGCGGAGGGCTACGAGCAGTACTTC.

This chain connects TRBV30 to TRBJ2-7; unclear D gene. V dropped 2 bases and J dropped 3 bases, with 14 bases sitting between them. Germline values: CDR1 GTSNPN, CDR2 SVGIG (reference sequence). This CDR3 has 14 residues. CDR3 protein: CAWSFRTPRYEQYF. CDR3 nucleotide sequence: TGTGCCTGGAGTTTCCGGACGCCCCGCTACGAGCAGTACTTC.

V usage is TRBV10-2 and J usage is TRBJ2-7; D perhaps matches TRBD2 (5 bases). Trimming cost V 4 bases and J 3 bases, with 10 bases left between them. The length of the CDR3 is 13 residues. The germline CDR1 and CDR2 sequences are WSHSY and SAAADI. DNA for the CDR3: TGCGCCAGCAGTGTTTCGAGCGGCTACGAGCAGTACTTC. It specifies CASSVSSGYEQYF.

The V and J genes are TRBV6-1 and TRBJ2-7; D not resolved. Trimming shortened V by 2 bases and J by 2 bases, and 4 bases separated the two germline ends. The CDR3 is 12 residues long. Germline V lookup: CDR1 MNHNS, CDR2 SASEGT. In nucleotides, the CDR3 is TGTGCCAGCAGTGAAATAACCTACGAGCAGTACTTC. It translates to CASSEITYEQYF.

The rearrangement links TRBV25-1 to TRBJ1-4; unclear D gene. The CDR3 is 15 amino acids. The germline V and J ends were trimmed by 1 base and 6 bases, with 12 bases remaining between them. The germline V gene encodes CDR1 MGHDK and CDR2 SYGVNS. This CDR3 is CASSEFWIGYEKLFF. CDR3 sequence (DNA): TGTGCCAGCAGTGAATTCTGGATCGGATATGAAAAACTGTTTTTT.